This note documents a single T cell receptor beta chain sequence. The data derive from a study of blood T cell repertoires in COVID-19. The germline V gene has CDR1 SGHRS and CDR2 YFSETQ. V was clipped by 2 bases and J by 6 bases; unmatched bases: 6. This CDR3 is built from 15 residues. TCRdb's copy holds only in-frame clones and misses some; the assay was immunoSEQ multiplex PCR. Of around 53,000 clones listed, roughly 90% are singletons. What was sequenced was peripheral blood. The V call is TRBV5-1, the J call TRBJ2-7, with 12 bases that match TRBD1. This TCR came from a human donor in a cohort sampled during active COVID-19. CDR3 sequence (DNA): TGCGCCAGCAGCTTATCCGGGACAGGGGGCGCCGAGCAGTACTTC. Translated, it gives CASSLSGTGGAEQYF. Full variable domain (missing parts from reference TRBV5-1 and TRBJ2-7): KAGVTQTPRYLIKTRGQQVTLSCSPISGHRSVSWYQQTPGQGLQFLFEYFSETQRNKGNFPGRFSGRQFSNSRSEMNVSTLELGDSALYLCASSLSGTGGAEQYFGPGTRLTVT.